The rows below give T cell receptor beta chains drawn from one sample of a study of T cells in severe cutaneous drug reactions. No DNA is given; TCRdb re-called the multiplex PCR reads and lists each CDR3 protein once. This sample's table has 2,500 to 3,500 distinct CDR3 sequences. Specimen: cells from a skin blister. Receptor source: a human donor with toxic epidermal necrolysis, a severe cutaneous drug reaction. Each CDR3 is given with its conserved first and last residue. Size is stated for part of the rows, as once, few or many counts, or as a class when the clone is expanded.

TRBJ2-7,TRBV7-8,-,12,CASSLDLYEQYF
TRBJ2-1,TRBV12-3/TRBV12-4,-,17,CASSLSLEWTSLDEQFF
TRBJ2-2,TRBV2,-,16,CASRDPVGGMAGELFF
TRBJ1-3,TRBV12-3/TRBV12-4,medium-sized,11,CASTTDYTIYF
TRBJ2-5,TRBV2,-,14,CASRRDSGEETQYF
TRBJ1-2,TRBV2,-,13,CASSQGQVYGYTF
TRBJ2-1,TRBV23-1,-,14,CASSQRTLSCEQFF
TRBJ2-7,TRBV6-6,-,11,CASSYKYEQYF
TRBJ1-1,TRBV29-1,-,14,CSVVSETAFTEAFF
TRBJ2-1,TRBV18,-,18,CASSSRLAGVGMYNEQFF
TRBJ1-2,TRBV16,large,13,CASSQYQGSGYTF
TRBJ2-1,TRBV5-1,-,12,CASRYENNEQFF
TRBJ2-7,TRBV28,medium-sized,15,CASSSNLDRDGEQYF
TRBJ1-3,TRBV2,-,13,CASRQGVTNTIYF
TRBJ2-1,TRBV9,-,17,CAGSPYAGPSVTNEQFF
TRBJ2-1,TRBV9,-,20,CASSTSRTSGRESSYNEQFF
TRBJ2-7,TRBV12-3/TRBV12-4,-,15,CASSFAASRHYEQYF
TRBJ2-7,TRBV6-1,-,15,CASSELAGGFGEQYF
TRBJ2-7,TRBV6-5,-,14,CASSLRGQGYEQYF
TRBJ2-5,TRBV12-3/TRBV12-4,-,14,CASSQLAGAETQYF
TRBJ2-7,TRBV27,-,14,CASSRQGETYEQYF
TRBJ2-6,TRBV12-3/TRBV12-4,large,11,CASSLGHVLTF
TRBJ1-1,TRBV9,-,16,CASSPRPGGSGTEAFF
TRBJ2-5,TRBV9,-,14,CASSAGTTRETQYF
TRBJ2-3,TRBV29-1,-,13,CSDRTGGTDTQYF
TRBJ2-5,TRBV20-1,medium-sized,11,CSATLSETQYF
TRBJ1-1,TRBV19,-,14,CASSRERDPTEAFF
TRBJ1-4,TRBV12-3/TRBV12-4,-,11,CASSLGQKLFF
TRBJ2-1,TRBV28,medium-sized,13,CASSFEGQETQFF